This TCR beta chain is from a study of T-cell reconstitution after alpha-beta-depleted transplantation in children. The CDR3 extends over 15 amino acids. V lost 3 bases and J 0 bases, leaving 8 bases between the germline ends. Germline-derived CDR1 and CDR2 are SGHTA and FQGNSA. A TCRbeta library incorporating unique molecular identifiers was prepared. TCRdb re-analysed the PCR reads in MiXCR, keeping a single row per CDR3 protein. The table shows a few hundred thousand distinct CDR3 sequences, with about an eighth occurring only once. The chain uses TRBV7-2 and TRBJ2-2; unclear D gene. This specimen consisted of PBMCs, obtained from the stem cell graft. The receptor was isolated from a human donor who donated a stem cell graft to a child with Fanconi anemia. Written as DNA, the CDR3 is TGTGCCAGCAGCTTGCGCCGGACGAACACCGGGGAGCTGTTTTTT. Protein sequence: CASSLRRTNTGELFF.